This passage covers 28 T cell receptor beta chains from one sample sequenced in a study of spatial heterogeneity in lung cancer. Each CDR3 protein is one row after TCRdb ran MiXCR on the 5' RACE reads. The sample includes 10,000 to 15,000 distinct CDR3 sequences, 3.9% of them seen just once. Time point reported: sample taken at primary tumor resection. In each case, whole RNA from tumor, nontumor lung or frozen PBMC was sequenced unsorted. The source was PBMCs, collected at surgery. These receptors were collected from a male donor with early-stage non-small cell lung cancer.

This clonotype was picked up many times. This beta chain was picked up by a library intended for alpha chains and is off target, so its count carries little meaning. The chain uses TRBV9 and TRBJ2-1, with D perhaps TRBD1 (5 bases). The germline gives CDR1 SGDLS, CDR2 YYNGEE. This CDR3 is built from 15 residues. Between the trimmed V and J ends, which lost 2 bases and 3 bases, there was a span of 12 bases. The CDR3 DNA follows: TGTGCCAGCAGCGTCGGTCAGGGCGGCTACAATGAGCAGTTCTTC. Translating it yields CASSVGQGGYNEQFF.

This clonotype has a count of ten or more. Being off target in a library aimed at alpha chains, this beta chain has a size of little meaning. The chain has TRBV28 and TRBJ2-7; TRBD1 or TRBD2 may be the D gene (5 bases each). The CDR3 consists of 15 residues. Trimming pared 5 bases from V and 5 bases from J, leaving 19 bases between. Per germline, CDR1 MDHEN and CDR2 SYDVKM. In DNA, the CDR3 is TGTGCCAGCAGTCACGAGGGTCACGGGGACCACGAGCAGTACTTC. Translated, it gives CASSHEGHGDHEQYF.

As to this clonotype: This beta chain is off target for a library built for alpha chains, so its abundance means little. The chain joins TRBV7-2 to TRBJ1-2, with D uncertain. Germline values: CDR1 SGHTA, CDR2 FQGNSA. The CDR3 consists of 15 residues. V lost 5 bases and J 0 bases, leaving 13 bases between the germline ends. CDR3 DNA sequence: TGTGCCAGCAGCCGATGGAGTTCTACTAACTATGGCTACACCTTC. This translates into CASSRWSSTNYGYTF.

This clonotype was seen at least ten times. This beta chain slipped into a library made for alpha chains as a stray read, so its size is not meaningful. V and J are TRBV7-2 and TRBJ2-5; 8 bases are shared with TRBD2. Germline V CDR1 and CDR2: SGHTA, FQGNSA. The CDR3 is 18 residues long. J was trimmed by 5 bases and V by 1 base; bases with no gene match: 15. The DNA of the CDR3 is TGTGCCAGCAGCTTAGGAAGGGCCGGCGGGAGGAGGAGGGAGACCCAGTACTTC. Protein product: CASSLGRAGGRRRETQYF.

This clonotype was observed many times. For a library built for alpha chains, this beta chain is a stray read; little rests on its size. The chain couples TRBV28 to TRBJ2-3, with 9 nucleotides matching TRBD2. J lost 0 bases, V lost 6 bases, and 4 bases had no gene match. This CDR3 region has 15 residues. Germline CDR1 and CDR2: MDHEN and SYDVKM. The CDR3 bases are TGTGCCAGCAGGGGAAGCGGGGGGAGCACAGATACGCAGTATTTT. Its protein is CASRGSGGSTDTQYF. The full variable domain, rest sourced from reference TRBV28 and TRBJ2-3, is DVKVTQSSRYLVKRTGEKVFLECVQDMDHENMFWYRQDPGLGLRLIYFSYDVKMKEKGDIPEGYSVSREKKERFSLILESASTNQTSMYLCASRGSGGSTDTQYFGPGTRLTVL.

This clonotype was counted ten times or more. The library was built for alpha chains, so this beta chain is an off-target read and its size means little. The chain joins TRBV5-1 to TRBJ2-2; no definite D call. Looked up from germline, CDR1 is SGHRS and CDR2 is YFSETQ. This CDR3 region has 13 residues. Trimming took 2 bases from V and 4 from J, leaving 6 bases between them. The CDR3 sequence is CASSFRATGELFF. The DNA for the CDR3 is TGCGCCAGCAGCTTTCGAGCCACCGGGGAGCTGTTTTTT.

This clonotype appeared a few times. This beta chain slipped into a library made for alpha chains as a stray read, so its size is not meaningful. This chain links TRBV7-2 with TRBJ2-1; 10 nucleotides match TRBD2. Germline values: CDR1 SGHTA, CDR2 FQGNSA. CDR3 length: 17 amino acids. The ends lost 5 bases at V and 2 bases at J; junction bases unmatched: 9. The CDR3 loop reads CASSLGLAALTYNEQFF. The CDR3 nucleotides read TGTGCCAGCAGCCTCGGACTAGCGGCCCTAACCTACAATGAGCAGTTCTTC.

This clonotype has at least ten counts. Being off target in a library aimed at alpha chains, this beta chain has a size of little meaning. The chain couples TRBV24-1 to TRBJ2-1; 11 bases map to TRBD2. Germline trimming cut 4 bases from V and 9 bases from J; bases unmatched to any gene: 13. The CDR3 covers 17 residues. Per the germline V gene, CDR1 is KGHDR and CDR2 is SFDVKD. This chain's CDR3 is CATSDPGVLAGASEQFF. The CDR3 nucleotides are TGTGCCACCAGTGACCCCGGCGTACTAGCGGGAGCATCTGAGCAGTTCTTC.

This clonotype was detected ten times or more. Within a library made for alpha chains, this beta chain is off target, and its count is uninformative. The chain employs TRBV6-2 or TRBV6-3 and TRBJ2-6, with D perhaps assigned TRBD1 or TRBD2 (5 bases each). The CDR3 totals 15 residues. Trimming stripped 2 bases from V and 4 bases from J, with 9 bases between. The germline gives CDR1 MNHEY, CDR2 SVGEGT. This CDR3 reads CASSYVGAGANVLTF. Here the CDR3 DNA reads TGTGCCAGCAGTTACGTCGGGGCCGGGGCCAACGTCCTGACTTTC.

This clonotype was observed many times. A library prepared for alpha chains yielded this beta chain as an off-target read; its size is of little meaning. The rearrangement uses TRBV5-5 and TRBJ2-5; possibly TRBD2 for D (5 bases). The length of the CDR3 is 13 residues. V gave up 1 base and J gave up 4 bases, with 8 bases separating them. Germline V gene lookup returns CDR1 SGHKS and CDR2 YYEKEE (reference sequence). The CDR3 here is CASSLPGSETQYF. For the CDR3, the DNA is TGTGCCAGCAGCTTGCCGGGGTCAGAGACCCAGTACTTC.

This clonotype was detected many times. As an off-target read in a library built for alpha chains, this beta chain has a frequency of little significance. J is TRBJ1-5 and V is TRBV28; TRBD1 is a possible D gene (6 bases). V shed 9 bases and J shed 1 base, with 7 bases lying between them. The germline V gene has CDR1 MDHEN and CDR2 SYDVKM. The CDR3 contains 12 residues. CDR3 sequence: CASQGSNQPQHF. The CDR3 nucleotides read TGTGCCAGTCAGGGGAGCAATCAGCCCCAGCATTTT.

This clonotype was seen ten or more times. For a library built for alpha chains, this beta chain is a stray read; little rests on its size. This chain uses TRBV6-2 or TRBV6-3 with TRBJ2-1; TRBD2 matches 11 bases. CDR3 length: 13 amino acids. J gave up 12 bases and V 8 bases, and 9 bases lay outside the gene matches. Germline values: CDR1 MNHEY, CDR2 SVGEGT. For the CDR3, the DNA is TGTGCCAGCTTACTAGCGGGAGCCCCAGGGCAGTTCTTC. It encodes CASLLAGAPGQFF.

Ten or more counts support this clonotype. Since it is a stray read in a library aimed at alpha chains, this beta chain has a size that is not meaningful. This chain uses TRBV20-1 with TRBJ2-5; 7 bases are shared with TRBD1. The germline gives CDR1 DFQATT, CDR2 SNEGSKA (reference sequence). The V and J ends lost 0 bases and 5 bases, in that order; junction bases with no gene match: 9. The CDR3 has 15 residues. The CDR3 coding sequence is TGCAGTGCTAGAGATGGCAGGGGGTTCTGGGAGACCCAGTACTTC. It encodes CSARDGRGFWETQYF.

This clonotype was observed a handful of times. This beta chain came through as a stray read in a library set up for alpha chains, and its size says little. This rearrangement joins TRBV20-1 to TRBJ1-2, with TRBD1 matching over 7 bases. This CDR3 region has 13 residues. The germline gives CDR1 DFQATT, CDR2 SNEGSKA (reference sequence). V lost 3 bases, J lost 4 bases, and 5 bases stayed unmatched. The CDR3 loop reads CSARDRISYGYTF. In DNA, the CDR3 is TGCAGTGCTAGGGACAGGATCTCCTATGGCTACACCTTC.

This clonotype was counted ten times or more. The size of this beta chain means little, since it is a stray read in a library made for alpha chains. The J gene is TRBJ2-1, the V gene TRBV5-1, with D tentatively TRBD2 (6 bases). V lost 4 bases and J 0 bases, leaving 14 bases between the germline ends. CDR1 is SGHRS, CDR2 YFSETQ, per germline. The CDR3 contains 16 residues. CDR3 sequence (DNA): TGCGCCAGCAGCCCGGAGAGCGGGCCCTCCTACAATGAGCAGTTCTTC. Encoded protein: CASSPESGPSYNEQFF.

Concerning this clonotype itself: The library was designed around alpha chains, so this beta chain is a stray read whose abundance carries little weight. The genes are TRBV7-6 and TRBJ2-7, with 10 bases matching TRBD1. The CDR3 totals 14 residues. CDR1 and CDR2 from the germline V gene are SGHVS and FNYEAQ. V lost 3 bases and J lost 7; bases outside the gene matches: 6. CDR3 amino acids: CASSFSDRGHEQYF. CDR3 bases: TGTGCCAGCAGCTTTTCCGACAGGGGGCATGAGCAGTACTTC.

This clonotype has ten or more counts. This beta chain is an off-target read within a library intended for alpha chains, so its frequency means little. V and J are TRBV7-9 and TRBJ1-2; D call uncertain. Trimming removed 5 bases from V and 3 bases from J, with 10 bases in between. CDR1 is SEHNR, CDR2 FQNEAQ, per germline (reference sequence). CDR3 size: 13 residues. DNA for the CDR3: TGTGCCAGCAGCGTCGACAACTACTATGGCTACACCTTC. It is translated as CASSVDNYYGYTF.

This clonotype was observed at least ten times. A library made for alpha chains picked up this beta chain off target, so its size means little. The chain is built from TRBV6-2 or TRBV6-3 and TRBJ2-7; D is ambiguous. V was trimmed by 6 bases and J by 3 bases, leaving 9 bases between them. This CDR3 is 12 amino acids long. Germline V gives CDR1 MNHEY, CDR2 SVGEGT. The CDR3 region has the DNA TGTGCCAGCAGGGACGATCTCTACGAGCAGTACTTC. Translation gives CASRDDLYEQYF.

This clonotype has a count of ten or more. This beta chain is an off-target read within a library intended for alpha chains, so its frequency means little. The V and J genes are TRBV12-3 or TRBV12-4 and TRBJ2-2, with D perhaps being TRBD1 or TRBD2 (5 bases each). The CDR3 covers 18 residues. Trimming cost V 6 bases and J 0 bases, with 20 bases left between them. For the CDR3, the DNA is TGTGCCAGCAGCCCCGGACACCACGGGGTAGCGAACACCGGGGAGCTGTTTTTT. It codes for CASSPGHHGVANTGELFF.

This clonotype was detected many times. This beta chain appears as a stray read in a library generated for alpha chains; its size is not informative. The rearrangement links TRBV20-1 to TRBJ2-1, with 8 nucleotides matching TRBD2. V gave up 0 bases and J gave up 9 bases; unmatched junction bases: 7. Germline V lookup: CDR1 DFQATT, CDR2 SNEGSKA (reference sequence). The CDR3 consists of 14 residues. The CDR3: CSAREERGRGEQFF. Here the CDR3 DNA reads TGCAGTGCTAGAGAGGAGCGGGGGAGGGGTGAGCAGTTCTTC.

Many counts were recorded for this clonotype. This beta chain is a stray sequence in a library constructed for alpha chains; its clone size is not meaningful. The chain employs TRBV6-2 or TRBV6-3 and TRBJ2-2; D gene unclear. The CDR3 is 16 amino acids. Trimming pared 5 bases from V and 0 bases from J, leaving 13 bases between. Germline values: CDR1 MNHEY, CDR2 SVGEGT. CDR3 nucleotide sequence: TGTGCCAGCAGTGGTATGGGCCAGACGAACACCGGGGAGCTGTTTTTT. It codes for CASSGMGQTNTGELFF.

Turning to this clonotype: In a library made to pick up alpha chains, this beta chain is a stray read with a size that means little. This sequence joins TRBV4-2 and TRBJ2-2, with D perhaps TRBD1 (6 bases). Germline V lookup: CDR1 LGHNA, CDR2 YNFKEQ. The CDR3 is 15 amino acids. V lost 4 bases and J 3 bases, leaving 12 bases between the germline ends. CDR3 protein: CASSPTGTDTGELFF. CDR3 bases: TGTGCCAGCAGCCCCACAGGGACGGACACCGGGGAGCTGTTTTTT.

This clonotype has a count of ten or more. This beta chain lies outside the target of a library built for alpha chains; its clone size means little. This sequence joins TRBV7-9 and TRBJ1-1; no clear D. Germline-derived CDR1 and CDR2 are SEHNR and FQNEAQ (reference sequence). Trimming removed 2 bases at V and 1 base at J, with 5 bases between. This CDR3 has 13 amino acids. CDR3 in DNA: TGTGCCAGCAGCTTATCGGGGAACACTGAAGCTTTCTTT. Translation: CASSLSGNTEAFF.

This clonotype was seen many times. Because the library targeted alpha chains, this beta chain is an off-target read whose size means little. The chain has TRBV2 and TRBJ2-3; tentatively, D is TRBD2 (5 bases). This CDR3 spans 14 amino acids. Germline CDR1 and CDR2: SNHLY and FYNNEI. Trimming left V 6 bases short and J 5 bases short, with 15 bases between. This CDR3 is CASSGDTFLDTQYF. The CDR3 region has the DNA TGTGCCAGCAGCGGGGATACCTTCTTAGATACGCAGTATTTT.

As concerns this clonotype: The library was prepared for alpha chains; this beta chain is a stray read, so its frequency means little. The genes are TRBV3-1 and TRBJ1-2, with D possibly matching TRBD1 (6 bases). Germline lookup yields CDR1 LGHDT and CDR2 YNNKEL (reference sequence). The CDR3 is 15 amino acids. The germline V and J ends were trimmed by 2 bases and 6 bases, with 16 bases remaining between them. The CDR3 here is CASSQPSAGAHGYTF. DNA of the CDR3: TGTGCCAGCAGCCAACCGTCGGCGGGGGCCCATGGCTACACCTTC.

At least ten counts were recorded for this clonotype. This beta chain is an off-target read within a library intended for alpha chains, so its frequency means little. The chain joins TRBV28 to TRBJ1-2, with D possibly TRBD1 on 5 matching bases. Germline CDR1 is MDHEN and CDR2 is SYDVKM. The CDR3 consists of 15 residues. Trimming took 7 bases from V and 4 from J, leaving 19 bases between them. The CDR3 DNA reads as TGTGCCAGCACCGCCCCTCGCAGGGACCGCTATGGCTACACCTTC. Amino acids: CASTAPRRDRYGYTF.

A word on this clonotype: A single base separates this from a much larger clone, so it may be a read error. Since it is a stray read in a library aimed at alpha chains, this beta chain has a size that is not meaningful. The V gene is TRBV18, the J gene TRBJ2-6; no clear D. This CDR3 is built from 15 residues. Germline-derived CDR1 and CDR2 are KGHSH and LQKENI. In nucleotides, the CDR3 is TGTGTCAGCTCACCAAGAGCAGCCGGGGCCAACGTCCTGACTTTC. Residues: CVSSPRAAGANVLTF.

This clonotype has just a few counts. A library made for alpha chains picked up this beta chain off target, so its size means little. The CDR3 nucleotides are TGTGCCAGCAGCTTATTGGGAGCTGGGGACACTGAAGCTTTCTTT. Protein sequence: CASSLLGAGDTEAFF. The rearrangement uses TRBV7-9 and TRBJ1-1; D ambiguous. This CDR3 contains 15 residues. Germline V gene data show CDR1 as SEHNR and CDR2 as FQNEAQ (reference sequence). Trimming shortened V by 2 bases and J by 3 bases, and 13 bases separated the two germline ends.